The rows below give T cell receptor delta chains drawn from one sample of a study of gamma-delta chains in newborns, infants, children. TCRdb re-called clones from the reads via CATT. The sample has about 1,400 delta-chain clones; less than 1.3% are singletons. The material sequenced was blood. The receptors here all came from a child in good health. Each CDR3 is given with its conserved first and last residue. A D gene is named only where the DNA matches it firmly. Clone size, where shown, is once, few, many, or a class for clones that have expanded.

CDR3 DNA: TGTGCTCTTGGGGAAGTTACCCGGATGTCTCAAGATCTACATAGTAGGTCCTGGGACACCCGACAGATGTTTTTC
CDR3 protein: CALGEVTRMSQDLHSRSWDTRQMFF
D gene: .
V gene: TRDV1
J gene: TRDJ3
clone size: .

CDR3 DNA: TGTGCCTGTGACACCGGGAGTGGGGTGACGTACACCGATAAACTCATCTTT
CDR3 protein: CACDTGSGVTYTDKLIF
D gene: .
V gene: TRDV2
J gene: TRDJ1
clone size: few

CDR3 DNA: TGTGCCTGTGACATACTGGGGGATACGCCCTGGGACACCCGACAGATGTTTTTC
CDR3 protein: CACDILGDTPWDTRQMFF
D gene: TRDD3
V gene: TRDV2
J gene: TRDJ3
clone size: few

CDR3 DNA: TGTGCCTGTGACGGGACTGGGGGATACGCCTGGGACACCCGACAGATGTTTTTC
CDR3 protein: CACDGTGGYAWDTRQMFF
D gene: TRDD3
V gene: TRDV2
J gene: TRDJ3
clone size: hyperexpanded

CDR3 DNA: TGTGCCTGTGACACCGCTGGGGGATTTTCCTGGGACACCCGACAGATGTTTTTC
CDR3 protein: CACDTAGGFSWDTRQMFF
D gene: TRDD3
V gene: TRDV2
J gene: TRDJ3
clone size: few

CDR3 DNA: TGTGCCTGTGACACCTGGGGGATGCAACACATCGGCTCCTGGGACACCCGACAGATGTTTTTC
CDR3 protein: CACDTWGMQHIGSWDTRQMFF
D gene: TRDD3
V gene: TRDV2
J gene: TRDJ3
clone size: few

CDR3 DNA: TGTGCCTGTGACACCCTGGGGGATACGTCCTGGGACACCCGACAGATGTTTTTC
CDR3 protein: CACDTLGDTSWDTRQMFF
D gene: TRDD3
V gene: TRDV2
J gene: TRDJ3
clone size: few

CDR3 DNA: TGTGCCTGTGACCTACTGGGGGGGAAAGCACAACTCTTCTTT
CDR3 protein: CACDLLGGKAQLFF
D gene: TRDD3
V gene: TRDV2
J gene: TRDJ2
clone size: .

CDR3 DNA: TGTGCCTGTGACGGCGTACTGGGGGTCAGCTCCTGGGACACCCGACAGATGTTTTTC
CDR3 protein: CACDGVLGVSSWDTRQMFF
D gene: TRDD3
V gene: TRDV2
J gene: TRDJ3
clone size: .

CDR3 DNA: TGTGCAGCAAGCTACTGGGGGATATTGACAGCACAACTCTTCTTT
CDR3 protein: CAASYWGILTAQLFF
D gene: TRDD3
V gene: TRAV29/DV5
J gene: TRDJ2
clone size: few

CDR3 DNA: TGTGCCTGTGACACAATCGGGGGATCGCAACTCTTCTTT
CDR3 protein: CACDTIGGSQLFF
D gene: TRDD3
V gene: TRDV2
J gene: TRDJ2
clone size: medium-sized

CDR3 DNA: TGTGCCTGCTTTGAACTGGGGGACCGCTCCTGGGACACCCGACAGATGTTTTTC
CDR3 protein: CACFELGDRSWDTRQMFF
D gene: TRDD3
V gene: TRDV2
J gene: TRDJ3
clone size: .

CDR3 DNA: TGTGCCTGTGACACCGTGGGGATAAAGGAACACGATAAACTCATCTTT
CDR3 protein: CACDTVGIKEHDKLIF
D gene: TRDD3
V gene: TRDV2
J gene: TRDJ1
clone size: few

CDR3 DNA: TGTGCCTGTGACTCAATACTGGGGGGCCGGTCCTGGGTCACCCGACAGATGTTTTTC
CDR3 protein: CACDSILGGRSWVTRQMFF
D gene: TRDD3
V gene: TRDV2
J gene: TRDJ3
clone size: .

CDR3 DNA: TGTGCCTGCGACGGGACTGGGGGATACGCCTGGGGCACCCGACAGATGTTTTTC
CDR3 protein: CACDGTGGYAWGTRQMFF
D gene: TRDD3
V gene: TRDV2
J gene: TRDJ3
clone size: few

CDR3 DNA: TGTGCCTGTGACACGGTAGCTGGATCCTCCTGGGACACCCGACAGATGTTTTTC
CDR3 protein: CACDTVAGSSWDTRQMFF
D gene: .
V gene: TRDV2
J gene: TRDJ3
clone size: large

CDR3 DNA: TGTGCCTGTGACACCACTGGGGGTCCCTGGGACACCCGACAGATGTTTTTC
CDR3 protein: CACDTTGGPWDTRQMFF
D gene: TRDD3
V gene: TRDV2
J gene: TRDJ3
clone size: few

CDR3 DNA: TGTGCCTGTGACAAGATACGCACCGATAAACTCATCTTT
CDR3 protein: CACDKIRTDKLIF
D gene: .
V gene: TRDV2
J gene: TRDJ1
clone size: few

CDR3 DNA: TGTGCCTGTGACACCCTGGGGGATACGCGGCAGACAGCACAACTCTTCTTT
CDR3 protein: CACDTLGDTRQTAQLFF
D gene: TRDD3
V gene: TRDV2
J gene: TRDJ2
clone size: few

CDR3 DNA: TGTGCCTGTGACTCCGTTGGTTTACTGGGGATAAGGGGCCTCTCCTGGGACACCCGACAGATGTTTTTC
CDR3 protein: CACDSVGLLGIRGLSWDTRQMFF
D gene: TRDD3
V gene: TRDV2
J gene: TRDJ3
clone size: .

CDR3 DNA: TGTGCCTGTGACACCGTCGGGGGGGATCCGTACACCGATAAACTCATCTTT
CDR3 protein: CACDTVGGDPYTDKLIF
D gene: TRDD3
V gene: TRDV2
J gene: TRDJ1
clone size: large

CDR3 DNA: TGTGCCTGTGACAGTACTGGGGGATACGCGAGGCCCGATAAACTCATCTTT
CDR3 protein: CACDSTGGYARPDKLIF
D gene: TRDD3
V gene: TRDV2
J gene: TRDJ1
clone size: .

CDR3 DNA: TGTGCCTGCGAAAAACTGGGGGATAAGGAGACCGATAAACTCATCTTT
CDR3 protein: CACEKLGDKETDKLIF
D gene: TRDD3
V gene: TRDV2
J gene: TRDJ1
clone size: few

CDR3 DNA: TGTGCTCTTGGGGAACTAGAAAAGTACTGGGCCGATAAACTCATCTTT
CDR3 protein: CALGELEKYWADKLIF
D gene: .
V gene: TRDV1
J gene: TRDJ1
clone size: few

CDR3 DNA: TGTGCCTGTGATACTGGGGGATACAGGGCAGCACAACTCTTCTTT
CDR3 protein: CACDTGGYRAAQLFF
D gene: TRDD3
V gene: TRDV2
J gene: TRDJ2
clone size: .

CDR3 DNA: TGTGCCTGTGATTATGTACTGGGGGATACGCTCTTCACCGATAAACTCATCTTT
CDR3 protein: CACDYVLGDTLFTDKLIF
D gene: TRDD3
V gene: TRDV2
J gene: TRDJ1
clone size: large

CDR3 DNA: TGTGCCTGTGACACCGGGTACTGGGGGATACGGAGCTCCTGGGACACCCGACAGATGTTTTTC
CDR3 protein: CACDTGYWGIRSSWDTRQMFF
D gene: TRDD3
V gene: TRDV2
J gene: TRDJ3
clone size: .

CDR3 DNA: TGTGCCTGTGACACCGTTGGGGGATCCGATAAACTCATCTTT
CDR3 protein: CACDTVGGSDKLIF
D gene: TRDD3
V gene: TRDV2
J gene: TRDJ1
clone size: few

CDR3 DNA: TGTGCCTGTGACCATACCTATGGGGGATATGATGAAGCCTGGGACACCCGACAGATGTTTTTC
CDR3 protein: CACDHTYGGYDEAWDTRQMFF
D gene: TRDD3
V gene: TRDV2
J gene: TRDJ3
clone size: .

CDR3 DNA: TGTGCCTGTGACACCGTACTGGGGGATACGCGCTCCTGGGACACCCGACAGATGTTTTTC
CDR3 protein: CACDTVLGDTRSWDTRQMFF
D gene: TRDD3
V gene: TRDV2
J gene: TRDJ3
clone size: .

CDR3 DNA: TGTGCTCTTGGGGATTTCGCAGGCCACACCGATAAACTCATCTTT
CDR3 protein: CALGDFAGHTDKLIF
D gene: .
V gene: TRDV1
J gene: TRDJ1
clone size: few

CDR3 DNA: TGTGCCTGTGACACCGTGGGGGATACCTGGGACACCCGACAGATGTTTTTC
CDR3 protein: CACDTVGDTWDTRQMFF
D gene: TRDD3
V gene: TRDV2
J gene: TRDJ3
clone size: few

CDR3 DNA: TGTGCCTGTGACACCGGGGGATACGGTGGCTCCTGGGACACCCGACAGATGTTTTTC
CDR3 protein: CACDTGGYGGSWDTRQMFF
D gene: TRDD3
V gene: TRDV2
J gene: TRDJ3
clone size: few

CDR3 DNA: TGTGCTCTTGGGGAATCTCGGATACGCGGGGGTACGGGAGGACTCATCTTT
CDR3 protein: CALGESRIRGGTGGLIF
D gene: TRDD3
V gene: TRDV1
J gene: TRDJ1
clone size: large

CDR3 DNA: TGTGCCTGTGACAAACTGGGGGCGTACACCGATAAACTCATCTTT
CDR3 protein: CACDKLGAYTDKLIF
D gene: TRDD3
V gene: TRDV2
J gene: TRDJ1
clone size: .

CDR3 DNA: TGTGCCTGTGACACCTCCCTCGATTGGGGGACCGATCGGCCCTGGGACACCCGACAGATGTTTTTC
CDR3 protein: CACDTSLDWGTDRPWDTRQMFF
D gene: TRDD3
V gene: TRDV2
J gene: TRDJ3
clone size: .